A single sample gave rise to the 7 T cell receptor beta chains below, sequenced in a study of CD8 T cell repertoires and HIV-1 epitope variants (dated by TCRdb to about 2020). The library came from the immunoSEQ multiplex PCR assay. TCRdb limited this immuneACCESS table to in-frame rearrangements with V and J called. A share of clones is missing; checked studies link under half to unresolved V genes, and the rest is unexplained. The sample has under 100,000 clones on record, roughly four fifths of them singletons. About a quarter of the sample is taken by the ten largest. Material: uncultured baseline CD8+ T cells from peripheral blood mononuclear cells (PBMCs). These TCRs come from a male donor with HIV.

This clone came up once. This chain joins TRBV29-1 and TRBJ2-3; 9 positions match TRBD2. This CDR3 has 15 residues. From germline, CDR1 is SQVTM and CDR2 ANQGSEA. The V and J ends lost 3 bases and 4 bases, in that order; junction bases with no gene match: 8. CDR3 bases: TGCAGCGTTGAGCGGGCTAGCGGGAACTCAGATACGCAGTATTTT. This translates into CSVERASGNSDTQYF.

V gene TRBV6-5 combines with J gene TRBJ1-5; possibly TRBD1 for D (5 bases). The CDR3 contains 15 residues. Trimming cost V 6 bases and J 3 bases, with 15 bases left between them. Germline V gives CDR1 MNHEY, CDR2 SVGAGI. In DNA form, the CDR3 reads TGTGCCAGCAGGGCCGACAGTACGACCAATCAGCCCCAGCATTTT. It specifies CASRADSTTNQPQHF.

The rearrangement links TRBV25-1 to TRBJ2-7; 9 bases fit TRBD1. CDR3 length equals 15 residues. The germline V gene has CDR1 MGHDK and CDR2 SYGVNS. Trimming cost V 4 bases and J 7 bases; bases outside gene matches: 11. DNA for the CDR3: TGTGCCAGCAGTGTTGGACAGGGGCGTTTAGGGGAGCAGTACTTC. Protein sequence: CASSVGQGRLGEQYF.

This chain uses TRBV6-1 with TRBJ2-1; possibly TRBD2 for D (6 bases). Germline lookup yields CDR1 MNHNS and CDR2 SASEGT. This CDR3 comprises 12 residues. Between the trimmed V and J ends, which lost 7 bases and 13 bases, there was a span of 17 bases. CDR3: CASKFGREDQFF. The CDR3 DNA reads TGTGCCAGCAAATTTGGCAGGGAGGATCAGTTCTTC.

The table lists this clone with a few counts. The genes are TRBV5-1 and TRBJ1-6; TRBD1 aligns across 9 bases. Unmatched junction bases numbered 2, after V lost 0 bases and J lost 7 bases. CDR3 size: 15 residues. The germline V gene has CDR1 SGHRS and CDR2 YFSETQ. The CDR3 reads CASSLDGQGNSPLHF. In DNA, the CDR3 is TGCGCCAGCAGCTTGGACGGACAGGGGAATTCACCCCTCCACTTT.

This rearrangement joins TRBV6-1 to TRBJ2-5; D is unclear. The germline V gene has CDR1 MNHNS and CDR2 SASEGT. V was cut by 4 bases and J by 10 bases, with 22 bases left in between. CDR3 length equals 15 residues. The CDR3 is CASSATLDRIYFQYF. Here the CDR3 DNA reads TGTGCCAGCAGTGCGACCTTAGACCGCATATACTTCCAGTACTTC.

The CDR3 here is CASSLEAGVETQYF. CDR3 nucleotides: TGCGCCAGCAGCTTGGAGGCAGGGGTGGAGACCCAGTACTTC. This chain links TRBV5-1 with TRBJ2-5; the D gene is possibly TRBD1 (6 bases). The ends were cut back, 0 bases at V and 5 bases at J, with 11 bases in the middle. Germline V CDR1 and CDR2: SGHRS, YFSETQ. CDR3 length: 14 residues.